Each of the 2 T cell receptor beta chains below was sequenced from the same sample in a study of PD-L1 blockade in urothelial cancer. Time point given: peripheral blood 6 weeks after treatment start. The table came from immunoSEQ multiplex PCR; TCRdb's copy has only in-frame clones and leaves some out. The sample comprises about 90,000 clones, around four fifths of which are singletons, and approximately 8.4% rests with the top ten. Sequenced here: PBMCs, sampled around atezolizumab (anti-PD-L1) treatment. These TCRs come from a man aged 65 to 85 with urothelial cancer.

This clone has a single count. The chain uses TRBV5-6 and TRBJ2-5, with 7 positions matching TRBD2. V shed 5 bases, J shed 7 bases, and the junction held 14 bases outside the gene matches. This CDR3 spans 15 amino acids. CDR1 and CDR2 from the germline V gene are SGHDT and YYEEEE. The CDR3 loop reads CASRLSGTTAGTQYF. In nucleotides, the CDR3 is TGTGCCAGCAGACTTTCCGGGACTACCGCTGGGACCCAGTACTTC.

The CDR3 sequence: CASSPPPGTGTYEQYF. The CDR3 DNA is TGTGCCAGCAGCCCTCCTCCCGGGACAGGGACCTACGAGCAGTACTTC. The chain recombines TRBV5-4 with TRBJ2-7; 9 bases agree with TRBD1. Per germline, CDR1 SGHNT and CDR2 YYREEE (reference sequence). The CDR3 runs 16 residues. V was pared by 4 bases and J by 2 bases, with 10 bases of the junction left unmatched.